A single TCR beta chain is shown here with its context. Its antigen remains unidentified. The PCR used 60 Vbeta and 13 Jbeta primers. Produced via immunoSEQ multiplex PCR; TCRdb's table is partial and in-frame only. This sample has 85,000 to 120,000 clones; about 60% occur once, and the top ten carry approximately 4.3%. This sample is part of a study of cytomegalovirus exposure and HLA in healthy donors. Germline loops: CDR1 SEHNR, CDR2 FQNEAQ (reference sequence). This CDR3 has 15 amino acids. Trimming shortened V by 3 bases and J by 0 bases, and 10 bases separated the two germline ends. Study-level findings and limits: The authors listed over 150 TCR beta chains as cytomegalovirus-associated.

This sequence was found in a human donor in good health. The sample consisted of PBMCs. The genes are TRBV7-9 and TRBJ2-3, with TRBD1 as a possible D gene (5 bases). The CDR3 sequence is CASSLGQGSTDTQYF. The CDR3 DNA sequence: TGTGCCAGCAGCTTGGGCCAGGGTAGCACAGATACGCAGTATTTT. Based on the CDR3 plus reference TRBV7-9 and TRBJ2-3, the full variable domain is DTGVSQNPRHKITKRGQNVTFRCDPISEHNRLYWYRQTLGQGPEFLTYFQNEAQLEKSRLLSDRFSAERPKGSFSTLEIQRTEQGDSAMYLCASSLGQGSTDTQYFGPGTRLTVL.